In its sample, the clone carrying this T cell receptor (beta chain) was seen once. Clones were sequenced by immunoSEQ multiplex PCR, and TCRdb holds only the in-frame ones, with some missing. This sample has about 50,000 clones; 80% to 95% occur once, and the top ten carry approximately 0.29%. This entry comes from a study of T cell changes during pregnancy in multiple sclerosis. CDR3 length equals 15 residues. Trimming removed 3 bases from V and 7 bases from J; junction bases left unmatched: 9. The V gene's germline CDR1 is SGHDT and CDR2 YYEEEE. The rearrangement uses TRBV5-6 and TRBJ1-4; 7 nucleotides agree with TRBD1. Sequencing used CD4+ T cells from peripheral blood mononuclear cells, obtained in the second trimester of pregnancy. The clonotype originates from a female donor with multiple sclerosis, enrolled in a pregnancy study. The CDR3 is CASSYRTGRGEKLFF. Here the CDR3 DNA reads TGTGCCAGCAGCTATAGGACAGGACGTGGTGAAAAACTGTTTTTT.